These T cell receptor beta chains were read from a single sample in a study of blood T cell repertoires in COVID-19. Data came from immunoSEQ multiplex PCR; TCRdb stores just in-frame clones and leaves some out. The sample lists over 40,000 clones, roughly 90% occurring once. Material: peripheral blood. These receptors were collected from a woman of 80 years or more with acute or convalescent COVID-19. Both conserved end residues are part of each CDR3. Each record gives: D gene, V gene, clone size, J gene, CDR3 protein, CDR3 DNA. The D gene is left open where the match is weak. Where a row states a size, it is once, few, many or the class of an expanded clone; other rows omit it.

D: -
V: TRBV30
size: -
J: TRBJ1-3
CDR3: CAWNGITGNTIYF
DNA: TGTGCCTGGAACGGTATAACTGGAAACACCATATATTTT

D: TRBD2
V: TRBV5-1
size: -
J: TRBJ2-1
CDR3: CASSPGLARAVDEQFF
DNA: TGCGCCAGCAGCCCGGGACTAGCGAGAGCAGTCGATGAGCAGTTCTTC

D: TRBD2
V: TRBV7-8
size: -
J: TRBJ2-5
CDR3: CASISSGRWRETQYF
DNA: TGTGCCAGCATAAGTAGCGGGAGATGGCGAGAGACCCAGTACTTC

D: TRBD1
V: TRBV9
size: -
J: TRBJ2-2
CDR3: CASSPQGANTGELFF
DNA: TGTGCCAGCAGCCCGCAGGGGGCTAACACCGGGGAGCTGTTTTTT

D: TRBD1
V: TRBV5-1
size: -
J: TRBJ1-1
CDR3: CASSLGDRNTEAFF
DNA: TGCGCCAGCAGCTTAGGGGACAGAAACACTGAAGCTTTCTTT

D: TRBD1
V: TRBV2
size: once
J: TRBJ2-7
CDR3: CASSGGTASFEQYF
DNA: TGTGCCAGCAGTGGTGGGACAGCGTCCTTCGAGCAGTACTTC

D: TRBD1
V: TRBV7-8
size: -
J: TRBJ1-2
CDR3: CASRSTGEVYTF
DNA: TGTGCCAGCAGAAGTACAGGGGAGGTCTACACCTTC

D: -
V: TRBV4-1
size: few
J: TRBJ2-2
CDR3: CASSYRDFVNTGELFF
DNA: TGCGCCAGCAGCTACCGGGACTTTGTCAACACCGGGGAGCTGTTTTTT

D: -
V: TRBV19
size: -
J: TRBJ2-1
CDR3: CASSDLTTTRQFF
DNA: TGTGCCAGTAGTGACCTCACTACTACTAGGCAGTTCTTC

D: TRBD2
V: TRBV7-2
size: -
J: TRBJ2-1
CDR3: CASSRISGSFNEQFF
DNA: TGTGCCAGCAGCCGTATTAGCGGGAGTTTCAATGAGCAGTTCTTC

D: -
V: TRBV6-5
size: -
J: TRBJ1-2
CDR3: CASRNGERHGYTF
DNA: TGTGCCAGCAGAAACGGAGAGCGGCATGGCTACACCTTC

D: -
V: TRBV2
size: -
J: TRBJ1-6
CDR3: CASRDPRRDNSPLHF
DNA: TGTGCCAGCAGGGATCCCCGGCGGGATAATTCACCCCTCCACTTT

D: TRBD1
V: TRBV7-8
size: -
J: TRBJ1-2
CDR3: CASSLTGKGYGYTF
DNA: TGTGCCAGCAGCTTGACAGGGAAAGGTTATGGCTACACCTTC

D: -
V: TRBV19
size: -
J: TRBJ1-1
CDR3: CAVGSLAFF
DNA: TGTGCCGTCGGGAGTCTAGCTTTCTTT

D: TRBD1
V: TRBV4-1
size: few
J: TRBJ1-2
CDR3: CASSQGTEYGYTF
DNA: TGCGCCAGCAGCCAGGGGACAGAATATGGCTACACCTTC

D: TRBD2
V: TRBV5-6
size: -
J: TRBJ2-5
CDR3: CASSFRAGGTWATQYF
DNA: TGTGCCAGCAGCTTTAGGGCGGGGGGAACGTGGGCGACCCAGTACTTC

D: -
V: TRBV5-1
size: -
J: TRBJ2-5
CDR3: CASSIGGRRETQYF
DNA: TGCGCCAGCAGCATAGGAGGGAGGAGGGAGACCCAGTACTTC

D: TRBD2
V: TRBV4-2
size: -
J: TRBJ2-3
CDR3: CASSQDRASGSSTDTQYF
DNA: TGTGCCAGCAGCCAAGATCGGGCTAGCGGATCTAGCACAGATACGCAGTATTTT

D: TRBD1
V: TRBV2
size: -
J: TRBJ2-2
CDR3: CASSGQGSGELFF
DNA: TGTGCCAGCTCGGGACAGGGGTCCGGGGAGCTGTTTTTT

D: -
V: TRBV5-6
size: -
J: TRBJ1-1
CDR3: CASSLFSRDTEAFF
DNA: TGTGCCAGCAGCTTGTTTTCGCGGGACACTGAAGCTTTCTTT